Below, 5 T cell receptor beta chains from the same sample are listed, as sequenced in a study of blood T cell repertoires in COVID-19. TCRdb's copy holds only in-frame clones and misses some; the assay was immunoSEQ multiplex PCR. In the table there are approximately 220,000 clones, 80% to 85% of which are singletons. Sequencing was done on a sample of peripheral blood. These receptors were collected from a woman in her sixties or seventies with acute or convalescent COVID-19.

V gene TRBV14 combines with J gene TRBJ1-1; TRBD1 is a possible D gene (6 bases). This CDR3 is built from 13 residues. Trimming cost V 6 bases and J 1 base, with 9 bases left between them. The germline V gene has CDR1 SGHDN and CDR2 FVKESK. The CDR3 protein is CASRYRENTEAFF. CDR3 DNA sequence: TGTGCCAGCAGATACAGGGAGAACACTGAAGCTTTCTTT.

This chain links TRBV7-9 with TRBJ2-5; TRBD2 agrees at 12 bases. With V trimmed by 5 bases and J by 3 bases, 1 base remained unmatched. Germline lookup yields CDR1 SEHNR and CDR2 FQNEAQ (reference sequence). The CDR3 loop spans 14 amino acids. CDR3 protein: CASSRLAGEETQYF. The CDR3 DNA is TGTGCCAGCAGCCGACTAGCGGGGGAAGAGACCCAGTACTTC.

For the CDR3, the DNA is TGCGCCAGCAGCTTGGGACAGACGAATGAAAAACTGTTTTTT. Its protein product is CASSLGQTNEKLFF. The rearrangement links TRBV5-1 to TRBJ1-4; maybe TRBD1 (5 bases). CDR1 SGHRS and CDR2 YFSETQ come from the germline V gene. Trimming took 0 bases from V and 5 from J, leaving 8 bases between them. The CDR3 extends over 14 amino acids.

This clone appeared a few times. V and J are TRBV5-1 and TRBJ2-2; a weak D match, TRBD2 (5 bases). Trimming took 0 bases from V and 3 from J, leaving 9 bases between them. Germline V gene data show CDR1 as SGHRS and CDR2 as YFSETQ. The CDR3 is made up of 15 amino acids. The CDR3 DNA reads TGCGCCAGCAGCTTGGGAACTAGACACACCGGGGAGCTGTTTTTT. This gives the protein CASSLGTRHTGELFF.

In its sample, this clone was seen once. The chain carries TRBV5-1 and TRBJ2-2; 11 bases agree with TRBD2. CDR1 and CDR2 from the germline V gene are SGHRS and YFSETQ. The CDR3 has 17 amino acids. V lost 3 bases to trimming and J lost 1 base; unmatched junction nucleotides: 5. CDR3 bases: TGCGCCAGCAGCTCACCTACTAGCGGGGGGAACACCGGGGAGCTGTTTTTT. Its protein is CASSSPTSGGNTGELFF.